The 29 T cell receptor beta chains below come from one sample, sequenced in a study of T cell clonotyping in hematopoietic cell transplantation. Assay: immunoSEQ multiplex PCR; the TCRdb copy retains only in-frame clones and omits some. The table includes roughly 13,000 clones, roughly 92% detected once. The material was PBMCs, obtained 100 days after allogeneic stem cell transplant. All receptors derive from a female patient in her fifties who had an allogeneic stem cell transplant from an unrelated donor, so the T cells may come from the graft donor. Some clones in this sample may be carry-over from other donors' samples.

V gene TRBV18 combines with J gene TRBJ2-7; TRBD2 agrees at 10 bases. The CDR3 covers 16 residues. Germline-derived CDR1 and CDR2 are KGHSH and LQKENI. The trim removed 0 bases at V and 0 bases at J, leaving 2 bases unmatched. CDR3 sequence: CASSPPSGGLSYEQYF. The CDR3 nucleotides are TGTGCCAGCTCACCACCTAGCGGGGGGCTCTCCTACGAGCAGTACTTC.

V usage is TRBV7-7 and J usage is TRBJ2-3; 8 bases align to TRBD2. Per the germline V gene, CDR1 is SSHAT and CDR2 is FNYEAQ (reference sequence). CDR3 length equals 15 residues. J lost 5 bases, V lost 5 bases, and 9 bases had no gene match. CDR3 DNA: TGTGCCAGCAGCCCTCGGGGGGGGGATCGAGATACGCAGTATTTT. It yields the protein CASSPRGGDRDTQYF.

The genes are TRBV28 and TRBJ2-7; weak D call: TRBD1 (6 bases). CDR3 size: 15 residues. Germline V gene data show CDR1 as MDHEN and CDR2 as SYDVKM. Trimming shortened V by 5 bases and J by 0 bases, and 14 bases separated the two germline ends. The CDR3 DNA follows: TGTGCCAGCAGTCCGGGACACCAAAGCTCCTACGAGCAGTACGTC. It translates to CASSPGHQSSYEQYV.

V and J are TRBV30 and TRBJ1-2, with D perhaps TRBD1 (6 bases). Germline CDR1 and CDR2: GTSNPN and SVGIG (reference sequence). V lost 4 bases, J lost 2 bases, and 11 bases lay in between. This CDR3 is built from 13 residues. CDR3 sequence reads: CAWTEDRNYGYTF. The CDR3 region has the DNA TGTGCCTGGACCGAGGACAGAAACTATGGCTACACCTTC. The full variable domain, completed using reference TRBV30 and TRBJ1-2, is SQTIHQWPATLVQPVGSPLSLECTVEGTSNPNLYWYRQAAGRGLQLLFYSVGIGQISSEVPQNLSASRPQDRQFILSSKKLLLSDSGFYLCAWTEDRNYGYTFGSGTRLTVV.

The CDR3 coding sequence is TGCGCCAGCAGCCAACCGGGACTAGCCTTCACAGATACGCAGTATTTT. This encodes CASSQPGLAFTDTQYF. The chain links TRBV4-1 to TRBJ2-3, with 9 bases fitting TRBD2. This CDR3 comprises 16 residues. From germline, CDR1 is MGHRA and CDR2 YSYEKL. J lost 2 bases, V lost 2 bases, and 5 bases had no gene match.

V and J are TRBV2 and TRBJ2-7, with 11 bases matching TRBD1. The CDR3 totals 15 residues. The trim removed 6 bases at V and 2 bases at J, leaving 6 bases unmatched. Germline V gene sequence: CDR1 SNHLY, CDR2 FYNNEI. CDR3 coding DNA: TGTGCCAGCAGCGTAGGGACAGGGGGGACCTACGAGCAGTACTTC. As protein: CASSVGTGGTYEQYF.

This clone has only one observation. The chain employs TRBV13 and TRBJ1-5, with D maybe TRBD1 (5 bases). Germline CDR1 is PRHDT and CDR2 is FYEKMQ (reference sequence). V was clipped by 3 bases and J by 6 bases, with 9 bases between them. CDR3 length: 13 residues. The CDR3 DNA follows: TGTGCCAGCAGCTTTCGCGGGGGTCAGCCCCAGCATTTT. It translates to CASSFRGGQPQHF.

The chain uses TRBV7-8 and TRBJ1-5; 8 positions match TRBD1. Germline-derived CDR1 and CDR2 are SGHVS and FQNEAQ. V was pared by 5 bases and J by 2 bases, with 8 bases of the junction left unmatched. This CDR3 has 16 amino acids. CDR3 residues: CASSRALTGGNQPQHF. The CDR3 DNA sequence: TGTGCCAGCAGCAGAGCCTTGACAGGGGGCAATCAGCCCCAGCATTTT.

This chain links TRBV2 with TRBJ1-2, with D hard to call. Per germline, CDR1 SNHLY and CDR2 FYNNEI. The CDR3 totals 14 residues. The ends were cut back, 3 bases at V and 4 bases at J, with 12 bases in the middle. CDR3 in amino acids: CASSDSGRPYGYTF. CDR3 coding DNA: TGTGCCAGCAGTGACTCCGGACGGCCCTATGGCTACACCTTC. Together with reference TRBV2 and TRBJ1-2, the CDR3 gives the full variable domain: EPEVTQTPSHQVTQMGQEVILRCVPISNHLYFYWYRQILGQKVEFLVSFYNNEISEKSEIFDDQFSVERPDGSNFTLKIRSTKLEDSAMYFCASSDSGRPYGYTFGSGTRLTVV.

The V gene is TRBV4-1, the J gene TRBJ1-5, with no clear D. The V gene lost 1 base and the J gene lost 1 base, with 5 bases spanning the gap. The CDR3 loop spans 14 amino acids. Germline V CDR1 and CDR2: MGHRA, YSYEKL. The CDR3 loop is CASSQGSSNQPQHF. The CDR3 bases are TGCGCCAGCAGCCAAGGATCCAGCAATCAGCCCCAGCATTTT.

The rearrangement joins TRBV6-1 to TRBJ1-2; the D is unclear. Per the germline V gene, CDR1 is MNHNS and CDR2 is SASEGT. CDR3 length: 11 residues. V lost 4 bases, J lost 9 bases, and 9 bases lay in between. CDR3 nucleotides: TGTGCCAGCAGTGTCCCGACCCGCTACACCTTC. This sequence encodes CASSVPTRYTF.

V and J are TRBV20-1 and TRBJ1-1; D not certain. Germline CDR1 is DFQATT and CDR2 is SNEGSKA (reference sequence). The CDR3 length is 11 residues. V was trimmed by 3 bases and J by 2 bases, leaving 4 bases between them. The CDR3 nucleotides are TGCAGTGCTAGCCCTAACACTGAAGCTTTCTTT. Amino acid sequence: CSASPNTEAFF.

The V gene is TRBV15, the J gene TRBJ2-7; TRBD2 agrees at 10 bases. CDR1 is LNHNV and CDR2 is YYDKDF in the germline V gene (reference sequence). The length of the CDR3 is 15 residues. The J segment lost 4 bases and the V segment lost 0 bases, leaving 3 bases of the junction unmatched. CDR3 sequence (DNA): TGTGCCACCAGCAGAGATTCTAGCGGGAGTTACGAGCAGTACTTC. Amino acid sequence: CATSRDSSGSYEQYF.

The chain carries TRBV9 and TRBJ2-6; D not certain. Germline V gene sequence: CDR1 SGDLS, CDR2 YYNGEE. The CDR3 contains 12 residues. Trimming left V 10 bases short and J 3 bases short, with 8 bases between. CDR3 DNA: TGTGCCTCCTCCCGTGGGGCCAACGTCCTGACTTTC. The encoded protein is CASSRGANVLTF.

The chain joins TRBV7-2 to TRBJ2-5; 16 bases align to TRBD2. The germline V gene encodes CDR1 SGHTA and CDR2 FQGNSA. V lost 4 bases and J lost 5; bases outside the gene matches: 10. The CDR3 has 18 residues. CDR3 in amino acids: CASSSGGLAGGFTETQYF. Written as DNA, the CDR3 is TGTGCCAGCAGCTCCGGGGGACTAGCGGGGGGGTTTACGGAGACCCAGTACTTC. Full variable domain (missing parts from reference TRBV7-2 and TRBJ2-5): GAGVSQSPSNKVTEKGKDVELRCDPISGHTALYWYRQSLGQGLEFLIYFQGNSAPDKSGLPSDRFSAERTGGSVSTLTIQRTQQEDSAVYLCASSSGGLAGGFTETQYFGPGTRLLVL.

This sequence joins TRBV4-3 and TRBJ1-1; a possible D gene is TRBD1 (5 bases). The CDR3 extends over 18 amino acids. Germline V gene sequence: CDR1 LGHNA, CDR2 YSLEER. Trimming removed 1 base at V and 1 base at J, with 19 bases between. CDR3 sequence reads: CASSQGGVRSGGNTEAFF. Here the CDR3 DNA reads TGCGCCAGCAGCCAAGGAGGGGTACGGTCAGGCGGGAACACTGAAGCTTTCTTT.

This chain joins TRBV5-1 and TRBJ2-1, with 8 bases that match TRBD2. The CDR3 runs to 15 residues. V lost 3 bases and J lost 0; bases outside the gene matches: 2. The germline CDR1 and CDR2 sequences are SGHRS and YFSETQ. The CDR3 loop is CASSYTSGSYNEQFF. The CDR3 DNA is TGCGCCAGCAGCTACACTAGCGGCTCCTACAATGAGCAGTTCTTC.

The rearrangement joins TRBV28 to TRBJ2-1; D might be TRBD2 (6 bases). The V end was cut by 5 bases, the J end by 1 base, with 9 bases between. In germline, CDR1 is MDHEN, CDR2 SYDVKM. The CDR3 is 14 residues long. CDR3 protein: CASSPGGSYNEQFF. As DNA, the CDR3 is TGTGCCAGCAGTCCCGGGGGTTCCTACAATGAGCAGTTCTTC. Together with reference TRBV28 and TRBJ2-1, the CDR3 gives the full variable domain: DVKVTQSSRYLVKRTGEKVFLECVQDMDHENMFWYRQDPGLGLRLIYFSYDVKMKEKGDIPEGYSVSREKKERFSLILESASTNQTSMYLCASSPGGSYNEQFFGPGTRLTVL.

The chain couples TRBV5-1 to TRBJ1-2, with D unresolved. Between the trimmed V and J ends, which lost 3 bases and 2 bases, there was a span of 20 bases. The CDR3 totals 17 residues. Germline V gene lookup returns CDR1 SGHRS and CDR2 YFSETQ. CDR3 region: CASSSQRSGAWNYGYTF. CDR3 in DNA: TGCGCCAGCAGCTCCCAAAGATCGGGAGCCTGGAACTATGGCTACACCTTC.

The V gene is TRBV5-8, the J gene TRBJ1-2; D may be TRBD1 (6 bases). The CDR3 spans 15 residues. In germline, CDR1 is SGHTS, CDR2 YDEGEE. V was clipped by 5 bases and J by 6 bases, with 20 bases between them. The CDR3 nucleotides are TGTGCCAGCAGTCGTCAATTCGGGGGGCTGGATGGCTACACCTTC. It specifies CASSRQFGGLDGYTF.

The genes are TRBV20-1 and TRBJ2-7; D remains ambiguous. Trimming removed 6 bases from V and 2 bases from J, with 8 bases in between. The CDR3 runs 11 residues. CDR1 is DFQATT and CDR2 is SNEGSKA in the germline V gene (reference sequence). For the CDR3, the DNA is TGCAGTGCCACAGAAACCTACGAGCAGTACTTC. This gives the protein CSATETYEQYF.

This chain uses TRBV30 with TRBJ2-7; D may be TRBD1 (5 bases). The CDR3 is 12 residues long. V gave up 4 bases and J gave up 5 bases, with 12 bases separating them. Germline CDR1 GTSNPN, CDR2 SVGIG (reference sequence). The CDR3 DNA reads TGTGCCTGGAATAGGGGTTCGGACGAGCAGTACTTC. Amino acid sequence: CAWNRGSDEQYF.

The V call is TRBV28, the J call TRBJ2-4, with TRBD2 matching over 7 bases. The germline V gene encodes CDR1 MDHEN and CDR2 SYDVKM. J gave up 15 bases and V 8 bases, and 22 bases lay outside the gene matches. This CDR3 region has 15 residues. Here the CDR3 DNA reads TGTGCCAGCTCCCTAGGAGGTAGTAGAGCGGGGCTAGTGTACTTC. Its protein is CASSLGGSRAGLVYF. Based on the CDR3 plus reference TRBV28 and TRBJ2-4, the full variable domain is DVKVTQSSRYLVKRTGEKVFLECVQDMDHENMFWYRQDPGLGLRLIYFSYDVKMKEKGDIPEGYSVSREKKERFSLILESASTNQTSMYLCASSLGGSRAGLVYFGAGTRLSVL.

The rearrangement uses TRBV10-2 and TRBJ2-7; D gene ambiguous. V was trimmed by 0 bases and J by 3 bases, leaving 6 bases between them. Germline CDR1 WSHSY, CDR2 SAAADI. This CDR3 spans 13 amino acids. The CDR3: CASSESGVYEQYF. DNA of the CDR3: TGCGCCAGCAGTGAGTCTGGAGTCTACGAGCAGTACTTC.

The chain uses TRBV4-3 and TRBJ2-7; D is perhaps TRBD2 (6 bases). There are 13 residues in the CDR3. From germline, CDR1 is LGHNA and CDR2 YSLEER. Trimming removed 4 bases from V and 7 bases from J, with 14 bases in between. CDR3 in amino acids: CASSLGTAGEQYF. The CDR3 nucleotides are TGCGCCAGCAGCCTCGGGACGGCGGGAGAGCAGTACTTC.

This clone was seen a handful of times. The chain is built from TRBV30 and TRBJ1-2, with a tentative D call TRBD1 (5 bases). Germline V CDR1 and CDR2: GTSNPN, SVGIG (reference sequence). The V and J ends lost 4 bases and 2 bases respectively, with 11 bases between them. The CDR3 consists of 13 residues. CDR3 nucleotides: TGTGCCTGGATCCAGACAGCAAACTATGGCTACACCTTC. Its protein product is CAWIQTANYGYTF.

The CDR3 loop is CASSQLERESTDTQYF. Written as DNA, the CDR3 is TGCGCCAGCAGTCAATTAGAGCGGGAGAGCACAGATACGCAGTATTTT. The V gene is TRBV23-1, the J gene TRBJ2-3, with 8 bases fitting TRBD2. TRBV23-1 is classed as an ORF, of uncertain function. V dropped 1 base and J dropped 0; count of bases not matched to a gene: 3. This CDR3 comprises 16 residues.

The V gene is TRBV9, the J gene TRBJ1-3, with 7 bases aligning to TRBD1. The CDR3 is made up of 16 amino acids. With V trimmed by 3 bases and J by 5 bases, 11 bases remained unmatched. The V gene's germline CDR1 is SGDLS and CDR2 YYNGEE. In nucleotides, the CDR3 is TGTGCCAGCAGCGGCTCAGAGACAGGGAAAAGAAACACCATATATTTT. It translates to CASSGSETGKRNTIYF.

This rearrangement joins TRBV7-2 to TRBJ2-3; weak D call: TRBD2 (7 bases). Per germline, CDR1 SGHTA and CDR2 FQGNSA. V was shortened by 1 base and J by 5 bases, with 16 bases between the two germline ends. CDR3 length equals 16 residues. The CDR3 bases are TGTGCCAGCAGCTTAGTGGGGGCGGGGGCTGGAGATACGCAGTATTTT. This encodes CASSLVGAGAGDTQYF.